This TCR beta chain was obtained from a study of response to subunit inactivated influenza vaccine (dated by TCRdb to the late 2010s). Regarding the study in general: To follow how T cells responded to a trivalent subunit inactivated influenza vaccine, the researchers relied on deep quantitative profiling of the T cell receptor repertoire.

Looking up the germline V gene yields CDR1 WSHSY and CDR2 SAAADI. The CDR3 goes from the cysteine to the phenylalanine over 16 residues. Left in the record is the CDR3 DNA by itself, 48 bases read in frame from the first base. The V end loses 0 bases and the J end loses 5 bases, and a stretch of 16 bases separates them. Overall results and qualifications from the work: According to the authors, only a limited number of new T cells may be recruited by each seasonal influenza vaccination.

As regards this clonotype: The antigen it recognizes is unknown. Base qualities were left out, and no much larger clone turns up one base away.

The library was made by RT-PCR. The sample was run on an Illumina HiSeq 2500. TCRdb reprocessing: public reads trimmed at Q25 with fastp, clones called with MiXCR, in-frame beta chains kept. Merged by CDR3 protein, the rows form single entries marked with the most common genes and DNA. Here the sample has 450,000 to 600,000 distinct CDR3 sequences; less than 8% occur a single time. Of the sample, 10% to 15% is held by the ten largest clones. This material consisted of PBMCs from blood, taken less than 25 months after vaccination. The sequence was collected from a man aged 50 to 75 who received an inactivated influenza vaccine. Donor details come from another sample of the same person, matched by shared clones. The rearranged chain carries TRBV10-2 and TRBJ1-1; TRBD1 is a weak D gene call, 5 bases matching. In nucleotides, the sequence is TGCGCCAGCAGTGAGTCGGGCAGGGTCACAAAGACTGAAGCTTTCTTT. It is translated as CASSESGRVTKTEAFF.